Listed below are T cell receptor beta chains from one sample, sequenced in a study of blood T cell repertoires in COVID-19. The repertoire was sequenced with immunoSEQ multiplex PCR; TCRdb's copy has only in-frame clones and lacks some. The sample includes 200,000 to 300,000 clones, approximately 88% seen only once; the top ten take 27%. The sample was peripheral blood. All receptors come from a man in his forties with acute or convalescent COVID-19. Each CDR3 is given with its conserved first and last residue.

j_gene	len	v_gene	CDR3aa
TRBJ1-2	13	TRBV30	CASEGRRRYGYTF
TRBJ2-3	15	TRBV6-1	CASSESRGSTDTQYF
TRBJ1-6	13	TRBV30	CAWRGQNNSPLHF
TRBJ1-3	16	TRBV25-1	CASSEHRSSSGNTIYF
TRBJ2-5	16	TRBV15	CATSRLAGAAQETQYF
TRBJ2-3	16	TRBV4-1	CASSPLGGRAADTQYF
TRBJ2-1	13	TRBV10-1	CASSGRDGGEQFF
TRBJ1-5	15	TRBV18	CASSPRNRDNQPQHF
TRBJ2-7	15	TRBV7-9	CASSPTSGEPYEQYF
TRBJ2-7	15	TRBV6-1	CASSEAGQGSYEQYF
TRBJ2-3	12	TRBV19	CASGQGADTQYF
TRBJ1-1	15	TRBV6-5	CASRPPDRIGTEAFF
TRBJ2-1	17	TRBV7-2	CASSLPLGATSYNEQFF
TRBJ1-1	12	TRBV2	CASSPTNGVAFF
TRBJ2-7	16	TRBV27	CASSFHRGVDLYEQYF
TRBJ1-2	17	TRBV28	CASSSLSQGSEDYGYTF
TRBJ2-3	14	TRBV5-1	CASSIGGRTDTQYF
TRBJ2-3	14	TRBV18	CASSPREGTDTQYF
TRBJ2-7	14	TRBV6-6	CASSYSRGGNEQYF
TRBJ1-5	13	TRBV12-5	CASGLSAGQPQHF
TRBJ1-1	13	TRBV6-5	CASSLHRDTEAFF
TRBJ1-6	14	TRBV4-2	CASSLPGNNSPLHF
TRBJ1-2	21	TRBV12-5	CASGLAPPYDFDGLINYGYTF
TRBJ1-2	17	TRBV7-8	CASSPAGRGRADYGYTF
TRBJ2-1	14	TRBV10-3	CAISDTREGYEQFF
TRBJ1-2	14	TRBV3-1/TRBV3-2	CASSQGTRSYGYTF
TRBJ2-5	15	TRBV18	CASSRDSTGQETQYF
TRBJ2-3	14	TRBV5-5	CASSFDRVGDTQYF
TRBJ2-2	18	TRBV4-1	CASSPLVAGGPRTGELFF
TRBJ2-3	17	TRBV6-4	CASSDSGRTSSTDTQYF
TRBJ1-3	14	TRBV3-1/TRBV3-2	CASSQGGTGNTIYF
TRBJ2-5	16	TRBV4-1	CASSQDTPSRKETQYF
TRBJ2-7	14	TRBV18	CASSPLAGVNEQYF
TRBJ1-3	14	TRBV6-1	CASSERTAGNTIYF
TRBJ2-1	14	TRBV18	CASLRPGGSNEQFF
TRBJ1-2	18	TRBV2	CASSEESGTEHLYYGYTF
TRBJ2-3	13	TRBV30	CAWSSESTDTQYF
TRBJ2-1	13	TRBV6-5	CASSLSGYNEQFF
TRBJ1-2	16	TRBV19	CASSIDPRRSYYGYTF
TRBJ1-2	14	TRBV24-1	CATSDAEGSGGYTF